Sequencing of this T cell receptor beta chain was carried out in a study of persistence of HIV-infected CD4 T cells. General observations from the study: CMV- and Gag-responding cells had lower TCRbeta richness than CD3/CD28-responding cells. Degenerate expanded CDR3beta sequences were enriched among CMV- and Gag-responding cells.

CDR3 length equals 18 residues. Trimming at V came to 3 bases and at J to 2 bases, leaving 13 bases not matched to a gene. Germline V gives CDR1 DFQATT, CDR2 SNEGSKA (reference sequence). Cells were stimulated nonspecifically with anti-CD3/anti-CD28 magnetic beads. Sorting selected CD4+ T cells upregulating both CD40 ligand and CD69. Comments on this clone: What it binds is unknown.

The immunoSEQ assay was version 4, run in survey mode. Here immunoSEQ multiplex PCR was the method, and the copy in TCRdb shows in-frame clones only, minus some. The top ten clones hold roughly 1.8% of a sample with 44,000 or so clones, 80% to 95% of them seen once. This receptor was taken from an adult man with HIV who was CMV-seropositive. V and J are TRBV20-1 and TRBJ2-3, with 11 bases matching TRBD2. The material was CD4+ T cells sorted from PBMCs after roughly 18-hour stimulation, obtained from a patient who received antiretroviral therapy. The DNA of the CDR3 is TGCAGTGCTAGTCCTCTCCTCTTAGCGGGGGGGCCCACAGATACGCAGTATTTT. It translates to CSASPLLLAGGPTDTQYF.